The 16 T cell receptor beta chains below come from one sample, sequenced in a study of graft-versus-host responses after intestinal transplantation. Profiled with immunoSEQ multiplex PCR; TCRdb holds only in-frame clones, not every one. Among 90,000 to 120,000 clones, roughly 89% were seen once, and the ten largest hold over 0.55%. Antigens for these TCRs are unknown. The specimen comprised unstimulated CD4+ T cells sorted from spleen or lymph node cells, sampled before transplant. The source of these receptors is a human donor who was the organ donor for an intestinal transplant.

About this clone itself: Other nucleotide sequences in the sample specify the same CDR3. This sequence joins TRBV11-2 and TRBJ2-6; D might be TRBD1 (5 bases). Trimming cost V 4 bases and J 0 bases, with 19 bases left between them. The CDR3 sequence is 19 residues long. Germline-derived CDR1 and CDR2 are SGHAT and FQNNGV. The CDR3 DNA is TGTGCCAGCAGCTCGAACCTTGGAAGGGGTCTCTCTGGGGCCAACGTCCTGACTTTC. Translated: CASSSNLGRGLSGANVLTF.

This sequence joins TRBV19 and TRBJ2-5; tentative D call: TRBD1 (5 bases). Trimming removed 9 bases at V and 5 bases at J, with 13 bases between. Germline-derived CDR1 and CDR2 are LNHDA and SQIVND (reference sequence). The CDR3 loop spans 12 amino acids. CDR3: CARWAGMETQYF. Here the CDR3 DNA reads TGTGCCAGGTGGGCAGGGATGGAGACCCAGTACTTC.

The gene calls are TRBV6-6 and TRBJ1-2, with 7 bases that match TRBD1. Trimming took 5 bases from V and 4 from J; bases not matched to a gene: 7. The CDR3 length is 14 residues. Germline CDR1 MNHNY, CDR2 SVGAGI (reference sequence). CDR3 region: CASSLDRFTYGYTF. The CDR3 region has the DNA TGTGCCAGCAGTCTGGACAGGTTCACCTATGGCTACACCTTC.

The V and J genes are TRBV5-1 and TRBJ2-1; the match to TRBD2 covers 12 bases. V was pared by 2 bases and J by 4 bases, with 1 base of the junction left unmatched. This CDR3 is 15 amino acids long. CDR1 and CDR2 (germline): SGHRS, YFSETQ. The CDR3 DNA is TGCGCCAGCAGCTTAGGACTAGCGGGATACAATGAGCAGTTCTTC. Protein: CASSLGLAGYNEQFF.

This chain joins TRBV4-1 and TRBJ2-6; D is uncertain. The CDR3 extends over 17 amino acids. V was clipped by 4 bases and J by 4 bases, with 17 bases between them. Per the germline V gene, CDR1 is MGHRA and CDR2 is YSYEKL. The CDR3: CASSPLDATVGANVLTF. The CDR3 bases are TGCGCCAGCAGCCCTTTGGACGCCACGGTCGGGGCCAACGTCCTGACTTTC.

CDR3 loop: CASSGGGWNTEAFF. As DNA, the CDR3 is TGTGCCAGCAGCGGCGGGGGGTGGAACACTGAAGCTTTCTTT. The rearrangement uses TRBV11-2 and TRBJ1-1; possible D gene TRBD1, 5 bases. This CDR3 contains 14 residues. Germline lookup yields CDR1 SGHAT and CDR2 FQNNGV. V was trimmed by 5 bases and J by 1 base, leaving 11 bases between them.

The chain is built from TRBV6-5 and TRBJ1-1; 9 positions agree with TRBD1. The CDR3 length is 13 residues. Germline loops: CDR1 MNHEY, CDR2 SVGAGI. The V and J ends lost 5 bases and 7 bases, in that order; junction bases with no gene match: 5. CDR3 loop: CASSRTGESEAFF. The CDR3, as DNA: TGTGCCAGCAGTAGGACAGGGGAGAGTGAAGCTTTCTTT.

The J gene is TRBJ2-3, the V gene TRBV6-4; 11 positions agree with TRBD1. The CDR3 is made up of 15 amino acids. The V gene's germline CDR1 is MRHNA and CDR2 SNTAGT. V lost 5 bases and J lost 3; bases outside the gene matches: 4. CDR3 residues: CASSKGTGGTDTQYF. The DNA of the CDR3 is TGTGCCAGCAGTAAGGGGACAGGGGGAACAGATACGCAGTATTTT.

The V call is TRBV6-6, the J call TRBJ1-5; no clear D gene. There are 15 residues in the CDR3. The ends were cut back, 3 bases at V and 7 bases at J, with 16 bases in the middle. Germline CDR1 MNHNY, CDR2 SVGAGI (reference sequence). In DNA, the CDR3 is TGTGCCAGCAGTTATCAAGGCGGTGATTCCCAGCCCCAGCATTTT. Its translation is CASSYQGGDSQPQHF.

The chain is built from TRBV5-6 and TRBJ2-5, with TRBD2 matching 11 bases. Germline trimming cut 3 bases from V and 5 bases from J; bases unmatched to any gene: 6. CDR1 and CDR2 from the germline V gene are SGHDT and YYEEEE. This CDR3 region has 15 residues. The CDR3 DNA is TGTGCCAGCAGCTCCATTAGCGGGGGGGCTGAGACCCAGTACTTC. It yields the protein CASSSISGGAETQYF.

V usage is TRBV5-1 and J usage is TRBJ2-2; maybe TRBD1 (6 bases). CDR3 length equals 18 residues. The V gene lost 7 bases and the J gene lost 0 bases, with 22 bases spanning the gap. Germline lookup yields CDR1 SGHRS and CDR2 YFSETQ. This chain's CDR3 is CASGTPLDRPANTGELFF. The CDR3 coding sequence is TGCGCCAGCGGCACCCCCCTCGACAGGCCCGCGAACACCGGGGAGCTGTTTTTT. The full variable domain, with the rest looked up from reference TRBV5-1 and TRBJ2-2, is KAGVTQTPRYLIKTRGQQVTLSCSPISGHRSVSWYQQTPGQGLQFLFEYFSETQRNKGNFPGRFSGRQFSNSRSEMNVSTLELGDSALYLCASGTPLDRPANTGELFFGEGSRLTVL.

The rearrangement links TRBV19 to TRBJ2-3, with TRBD2 matching over 13 bases. The ends lost 5 bases at V and 3 bases at J; junction bases unmatched: 5. CDR1 and CDR2 (germline): LNHDA, SQIVND (reference sequence). CDR3 length: 16 amino acids. Here the CDR3 reads CASSARTSGRTDTQYF. The CDR3, as DNA: TGTGCCAGTAGTGCCCGGACTAGCGGGAGAACAGATACGCAGTATTTT. Drawing the rest from reference TRBV19 and TRBJ2-3, the complete variable domain is DGGITQSPKYLFRKEGQNVTLSCEQNLNHDAMYWYRQDPGQGLRLIYYSQIVNDFQKGDIAEGYSVSREKKESFPLTVTSAQKNPTAFYLCASSARTSGRTDTQYFGPGTRLTVL.

This clone showed up just once. V gene TRBV10-1 combines with J gene TRBJ1-1, with 9 bases that match TRBD1. Losses at the gene ends were 4 bases for V and 4 bases for J; bases not matched to a gene: 13. The CDR3 contains 17 residues. Germline V gives CDR1 WNHNN, CDR2 SYGVQD (reference sequence). CDR3 region: CASSGGTGSSLGTEAFF. CDR3 DNA sequence: TGCGCCAGCAGTGGTGGGACAGGGTCGAGTCTTGGCACTGAAGCTTTCTTT.

J is TRBJ1-1 and V is TRBV7-3; no definite D call. The germline CDR1 and CDR2 sequences are SGHTA and FQGTGA. V was trimmed by 2 bases and J by 2 bases, leaving 9 bases between them. The CDR3 runs to 14 residues. CDR3 loop: CASSLQSGNTEAFF. The CDR3, as DNA: TGTGCCAGCAGCTTACAGAGCGGCAACACTGAAGCTTTCTTT.

V is TRBV10-3 and J is TRBJ2-3; 7 positions match TRBD2. Germline-derived CDR1 and CDR2 are ENHRY and SYGVKD. CDR3 size: 15 residues. The J segment lost 4 bases and the V segment lost 3 bases, leaving 7 bases of the junction unmatched. The CDR3 region has the DNA TGTGCCATCAGTGAACCGGGAGGTAGGGCAGATACGCAGTATTTT. It codes for CAISEPGGRADTQYF.

The chain couples TRBV6-4 to TRBJ2-3; 8 bases are shared with TRBD2. This CDR3 is 15 amino acids long. The junction had 6 bases not matched to a gene; V was cut back by 1 base and J by 6 bases. Germline V gene sequence: CDR1 MRHNA, CDR2 SNTAGT. The CDR3 spells CASSDYRGGRDTQYF. In DNA, the CDR3 is TGTGCCAGCAGTGACTACCGGGGGGGCCGGGATACGCAGTATTTT.